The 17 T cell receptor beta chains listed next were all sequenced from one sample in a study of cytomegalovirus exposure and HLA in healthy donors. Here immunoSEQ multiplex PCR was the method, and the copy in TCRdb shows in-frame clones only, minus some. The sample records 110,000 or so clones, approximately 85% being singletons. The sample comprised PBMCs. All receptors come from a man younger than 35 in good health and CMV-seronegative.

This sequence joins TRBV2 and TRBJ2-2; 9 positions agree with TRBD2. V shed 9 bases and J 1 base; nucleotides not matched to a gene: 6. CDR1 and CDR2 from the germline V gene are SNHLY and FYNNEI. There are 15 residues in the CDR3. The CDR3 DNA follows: TGTGCCAGGGGGCCAGCGGGGGGGAACACCGGGGAGCTGTTTTTT. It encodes CARGPAGGNTGELFF.

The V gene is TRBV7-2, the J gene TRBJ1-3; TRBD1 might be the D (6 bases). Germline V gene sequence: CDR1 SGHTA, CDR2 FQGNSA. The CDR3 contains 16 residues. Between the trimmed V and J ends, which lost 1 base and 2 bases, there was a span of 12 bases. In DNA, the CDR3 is TGTGCCAGCAGCTTAGATTCGGGGGGCGCTGGAAACACCATATATTTT. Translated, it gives CASSLDSGGAGNTIYF.

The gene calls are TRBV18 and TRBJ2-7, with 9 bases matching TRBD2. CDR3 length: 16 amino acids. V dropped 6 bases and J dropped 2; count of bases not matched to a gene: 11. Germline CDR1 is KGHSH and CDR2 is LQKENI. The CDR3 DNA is TGTGCCAGCTCCCCTAAAAGCGGGGGGAACACCTACGAGCAGTACTTC. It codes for CASSPKSGGNTYEQYF.

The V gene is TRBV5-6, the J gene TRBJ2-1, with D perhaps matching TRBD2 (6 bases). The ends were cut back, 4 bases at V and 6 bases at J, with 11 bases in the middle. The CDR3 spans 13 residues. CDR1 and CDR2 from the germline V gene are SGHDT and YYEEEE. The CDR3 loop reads CASSRGTGNEQFF. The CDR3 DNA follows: TGTGCCAGCAGCCGCGGGACTGGCAATGAGCAGTTCTTC. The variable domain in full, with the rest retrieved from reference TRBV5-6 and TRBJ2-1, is DAGVTQSPTHLIKTRGQQVTLRCSPKSGHDTVSWYQQALGQGPQFIFQYYEEEERQRGNFPDRFSGHQFPNYSSELNVNALLLGDSALYLCASSRGTGNEQFFGPGTRLTVL.

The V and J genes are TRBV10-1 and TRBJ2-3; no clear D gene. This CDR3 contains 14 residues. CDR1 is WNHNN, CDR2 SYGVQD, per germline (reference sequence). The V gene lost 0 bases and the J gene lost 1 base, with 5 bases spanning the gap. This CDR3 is CASSESAGTDTQYF. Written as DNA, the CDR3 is TGCGCCAGCAGTGAGTCGGCAGGCACAGATACGCAGTATTTT.

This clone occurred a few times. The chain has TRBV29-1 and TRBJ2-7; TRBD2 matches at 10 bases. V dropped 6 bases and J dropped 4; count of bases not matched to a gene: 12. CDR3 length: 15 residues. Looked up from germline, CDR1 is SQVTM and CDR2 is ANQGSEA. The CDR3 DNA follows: TGCAGCGTCCGGGGAAGCGGGAGGGCCGAGTACGAGCAGTACTTC. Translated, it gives CSVRGSGRAEYEQYF.

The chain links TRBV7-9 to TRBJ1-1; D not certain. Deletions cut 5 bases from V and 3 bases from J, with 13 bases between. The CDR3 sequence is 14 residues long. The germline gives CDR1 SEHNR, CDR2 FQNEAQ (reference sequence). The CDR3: CASSAGGIDTEAFF. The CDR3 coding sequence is TGTGCCAGCAGCGCTGGCGGGATAGACACTGAAGCTTTCTTT.

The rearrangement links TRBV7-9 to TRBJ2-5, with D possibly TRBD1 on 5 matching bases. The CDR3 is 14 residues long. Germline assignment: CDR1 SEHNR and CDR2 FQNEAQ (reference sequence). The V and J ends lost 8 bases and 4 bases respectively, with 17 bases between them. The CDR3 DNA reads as TGTGCCAGCTCTTCAGACAGTACCAGAGAGACCCAGTACTTC. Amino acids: CASSSDSTRETQYF.

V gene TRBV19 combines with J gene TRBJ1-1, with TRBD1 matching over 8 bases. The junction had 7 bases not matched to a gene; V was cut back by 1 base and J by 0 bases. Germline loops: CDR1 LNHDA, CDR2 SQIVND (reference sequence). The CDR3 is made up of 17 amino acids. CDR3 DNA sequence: TGTGCCAGTAGTATAGCAAGACAGGACAGGGTGAACACTGAAGCTTTCTTT. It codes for CASSIARQDRVNTEAFF.

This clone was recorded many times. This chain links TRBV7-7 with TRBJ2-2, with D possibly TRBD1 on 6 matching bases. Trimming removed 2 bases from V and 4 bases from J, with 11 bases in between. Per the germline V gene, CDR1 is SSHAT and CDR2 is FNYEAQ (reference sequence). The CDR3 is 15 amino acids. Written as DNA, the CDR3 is TGTGCCAGCAGCTTAAGACAGGTGGGCACCGGGGAGCTGTTTTTT. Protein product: CASSLRQVGTGELFF.

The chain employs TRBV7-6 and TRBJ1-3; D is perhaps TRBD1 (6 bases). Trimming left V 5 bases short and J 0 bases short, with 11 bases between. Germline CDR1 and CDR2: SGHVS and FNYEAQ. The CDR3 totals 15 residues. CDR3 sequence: CASSETGFSGNTIYF. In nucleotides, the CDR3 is TGTGCCAGCAGCGAAACAGGGTTCTCTGGAAACACCATATATTTT.

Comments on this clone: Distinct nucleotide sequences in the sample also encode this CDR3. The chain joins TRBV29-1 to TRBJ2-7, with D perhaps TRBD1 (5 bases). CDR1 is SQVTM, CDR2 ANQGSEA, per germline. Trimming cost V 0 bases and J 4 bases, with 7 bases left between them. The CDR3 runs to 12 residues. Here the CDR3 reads CSVEDQGYEQYF. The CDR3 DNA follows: TGCAGCGTTGAAGATCAGGGTTACGAGCAGTACTTC.

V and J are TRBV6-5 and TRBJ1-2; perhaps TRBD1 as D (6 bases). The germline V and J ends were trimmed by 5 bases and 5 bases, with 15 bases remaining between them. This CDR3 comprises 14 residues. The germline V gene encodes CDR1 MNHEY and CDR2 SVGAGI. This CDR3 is CASSVLGQQYGYTF. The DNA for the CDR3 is TGTGCCAGCAGTGTCTTAGGACAGCAATATGGCTACACCTTC.

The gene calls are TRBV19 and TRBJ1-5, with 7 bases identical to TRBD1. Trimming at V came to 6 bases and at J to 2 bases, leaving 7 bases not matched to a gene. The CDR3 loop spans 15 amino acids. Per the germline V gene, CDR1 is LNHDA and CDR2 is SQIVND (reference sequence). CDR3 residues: CASRVTGKGNQPQHF. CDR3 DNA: TGTGCCAGTAGGGTGACAGGGAAGGGCAATCAGCCCCAGCATTTT.

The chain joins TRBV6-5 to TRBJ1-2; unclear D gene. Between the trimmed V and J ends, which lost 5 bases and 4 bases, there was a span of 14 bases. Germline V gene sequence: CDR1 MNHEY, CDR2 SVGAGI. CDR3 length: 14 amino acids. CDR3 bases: TGTGCCAGCAGTACCGCGGCAGCTGGCTATGGCTACACCTTC. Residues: CASSTAAAGYGYTF.

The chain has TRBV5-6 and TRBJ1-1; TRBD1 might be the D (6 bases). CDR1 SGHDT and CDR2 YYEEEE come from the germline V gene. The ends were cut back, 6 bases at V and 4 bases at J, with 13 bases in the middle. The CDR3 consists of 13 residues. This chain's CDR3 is CASILGGSTEAFF. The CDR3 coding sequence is TGTGCCAGCATCCTTGGGGGCTCCACTGAAGCTTTCTTT.

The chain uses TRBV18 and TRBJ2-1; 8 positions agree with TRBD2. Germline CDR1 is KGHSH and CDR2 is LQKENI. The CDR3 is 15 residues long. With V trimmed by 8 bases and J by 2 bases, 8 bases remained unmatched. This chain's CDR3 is CASRLLAEPYNEQFF. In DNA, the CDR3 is TGTGCCAGCCGACTACTAGCGGAGCCCTACAATGAGCAGTTCTTC.